The rows below give T cell receptor beta chains drawn from one sample of a study of Graves' ophthalmopathy and Graves' hyperthyroidism. TCRdb reanalysed the multiplex PCR reads using MiXCR and keeps one entry per CDR3 protein. Among about 210,000 distinct CDR3 sequences listed, around 28% were seen once. The sequencing input was peripheral blood. Every receptor here comes from a man aged 45 to 65 with Graves' ophthalmopathy. CDR3s include the opening cysteine and the closing phenylalanine or tryptophan. A D gene is named only where the DNA matches it firmly. Clone size, where shown, is once, few, many, or a class for clones that have expanded.

>NA|TRBJ2-7|many|TRBV6-2/TRBV6-3
CASGGTNSYEQYF
TGTGCCAGCGGGGGGACAAACTCCTACGAGCAGTACTTC
>TRBD1|TRBJ2-5|NA|TRBV12-3/TRBV12-4
CASSLRDRVETQYF
TGTGCCAGCAGTCTCCGGGACAGGGTCGAGACCCAGTACTTC
>NA|TRBJ1-2|many|TRBV24-1
CATSDAGTFAGYTF
TGTGCCACCAGTGATGCCGGGACATTCGCCGGCTACACCTTC
>NA|TRBJ2-7|many|TRBV12-3/TRBV12-4
CASSTGTHEQYF
TGTGCCAGCAGTACCGGGACACACGAGCAGTACTTC
>TRBD1|TRBJ2-6|many|TRBV12-3/TRBV12-4
CASSPRTGGEVGANVLTF
TGTGCCAGCAGTCCTAGGACAGGGGGCGAAGTAGGGGCCAACGTCCTGACTTTC
>NA|TRBJ1-2|many|TRBV11-2
CASSRRGGPYGYTF
TGTGCCAGCAGCCGACGCGGGGGACCCTATGGCTACACCTTC
>NA|TRBJ2-7|many|TRBV4-3
CASSQEEGDEQYF
TGCGCCAGCAGCCAAGAGGAGGGTGACGAGCAGTACTTC
>NA|TRBJ1-5|many|TRBV2
CASSDERTQGQPQHF
TGTGCCAGCAGTGACGAAAGAACGCAAGGTCAGCCCCAGCATTTT
>TRBD1|TRBJ1-5|many|TRBV5-4
CASSFFWTGEAPNQPQHF
TGTGCCAGCAGCTTTTTCTGGACAGGGGAGGCTCCAAATCAGCCCCAGCATTTT
>NA|TRBJ2-2|NA|TRBV2
CAGTTGTGTGELFF
TGTGCCGGCACAACAGGGACGGGCACCGGGGAGCTGTTTTTT
>NA|TRBJ2-7|NA|TRBV6-5
CASSSRLEQYF
TGTGCCAGCAGTTCTCGACTCGAGCAGTACTTC
>NA|TRBJ1-3|once|TRBV6-1
CASGRQSSGNTIYF
TGTGCCAGCGGACGACAGAGCTCTGGAAACACCATATATTTT
>NA|TRBJ2-5|many|TRBV7-2
CASSLGLPGETQYF
TGTGCCAGCAGCCTTGGACTACCCGGAGAGACCCAGTACTTC
>NA|TRBJ1-1|many|TRBV29-1
CSVDKGKLNTEAFF
TGCAGCGTTGATAAAGGGAAACTGAACACTGAAGCTTTCTTT
>NA|TRBJ2-6|many|TRBV12-5
CASGEGSGANVLTF
TGTGCTAGTGGTGAGGGATCTGGGGCCAACGTCCTGACTTTC
>NA|TRBJ2-2|NA|TRBV19
CASSIDGELFF
TGTGCCAGTAGTATTGACGGGGAGCTGTTTTTT
>NA|TRBJ2-5|NA|TRBV19
CASSISGETQYF
TGTGCCAGTAGTATCAGCGGCGAGACCCAGTACTTC
>NA|TRBJ2-2|few|TRBV12-3/TRBV12-4
CASRRQTTGELFF
TGTGCCAGCAGGCGGCAGACCACCGGGGAGCTGTTTTTT
>TRBD1|TRBJ1-1|many|TRBV7-9
CASSLAGTGHTEAFF
TGTGCCAGCAGCTTAGCCGGGACAGGCCACACTGAAGCTTTCTTT
>TRBD2|TRBJ2-7|many|TRBV5-1
CASSLDPGGDYEQYF
TGCGCCAGCAGCTTGGACCCGGGAGGTGATTACGAGCAGTACTTC
>NA|TRBJ1-5|medium-sized|TRBV20-1
CSASRESNQPQHF
TGCAGTGCTAGTCGCGAGAGCAATCAGCCCCAGCATTTT
>TRBD1|TRBJ1-2|once|TRBV6-4
CASKRGQNYGYTF
TGTGCCAGCAAGAGGGGGCAGAACTATGGCTACACCTTC